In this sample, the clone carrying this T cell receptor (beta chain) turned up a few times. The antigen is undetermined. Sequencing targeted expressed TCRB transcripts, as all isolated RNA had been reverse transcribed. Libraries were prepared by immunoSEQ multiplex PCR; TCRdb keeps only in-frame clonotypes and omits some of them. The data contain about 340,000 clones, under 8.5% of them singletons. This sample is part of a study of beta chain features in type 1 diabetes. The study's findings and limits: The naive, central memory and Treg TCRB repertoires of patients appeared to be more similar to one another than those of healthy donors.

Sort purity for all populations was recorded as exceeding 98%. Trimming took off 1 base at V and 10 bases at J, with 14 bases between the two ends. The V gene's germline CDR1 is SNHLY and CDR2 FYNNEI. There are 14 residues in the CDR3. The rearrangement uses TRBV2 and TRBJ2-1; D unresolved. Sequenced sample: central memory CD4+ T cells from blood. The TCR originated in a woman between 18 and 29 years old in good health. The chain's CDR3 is CASSEVGIRFEQFF. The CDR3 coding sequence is TGTGCCAGCAGTGAAGTCGGAATCAGGTTCGAGCAGTTCTTC.